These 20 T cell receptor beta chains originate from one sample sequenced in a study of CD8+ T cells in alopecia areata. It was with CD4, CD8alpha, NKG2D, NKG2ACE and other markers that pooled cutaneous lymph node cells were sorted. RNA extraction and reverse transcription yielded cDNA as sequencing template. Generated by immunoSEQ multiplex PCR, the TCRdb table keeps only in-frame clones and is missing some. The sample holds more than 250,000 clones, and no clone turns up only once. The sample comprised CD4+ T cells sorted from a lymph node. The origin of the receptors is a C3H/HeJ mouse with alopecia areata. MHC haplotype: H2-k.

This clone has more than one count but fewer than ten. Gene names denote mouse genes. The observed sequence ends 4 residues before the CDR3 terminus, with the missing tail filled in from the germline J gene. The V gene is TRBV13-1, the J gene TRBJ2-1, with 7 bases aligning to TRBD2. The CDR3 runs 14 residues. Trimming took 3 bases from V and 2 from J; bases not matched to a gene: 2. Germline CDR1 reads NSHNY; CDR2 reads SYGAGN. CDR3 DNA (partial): TGTGCCAGCAGTGCGGGGGGGGACTATGCT. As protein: CASSAGGDYA. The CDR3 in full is CASSAGGDYAEQFF.

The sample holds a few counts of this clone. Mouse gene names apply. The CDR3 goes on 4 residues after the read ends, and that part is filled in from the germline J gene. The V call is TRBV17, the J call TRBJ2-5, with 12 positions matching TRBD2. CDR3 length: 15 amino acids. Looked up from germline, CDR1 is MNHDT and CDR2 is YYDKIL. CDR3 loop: CASSRPGLGGDTQYF. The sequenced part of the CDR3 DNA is TGTGCTAGCAGTAGACCCGGACTGGGGGGGGAC.

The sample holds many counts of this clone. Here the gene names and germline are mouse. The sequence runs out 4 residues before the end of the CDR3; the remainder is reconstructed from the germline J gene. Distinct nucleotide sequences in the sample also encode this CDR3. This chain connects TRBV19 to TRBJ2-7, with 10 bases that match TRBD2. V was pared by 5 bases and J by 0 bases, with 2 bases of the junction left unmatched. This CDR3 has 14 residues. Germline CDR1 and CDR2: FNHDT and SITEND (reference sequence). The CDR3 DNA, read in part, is TGTGCCAGCAGGGACTGGGGGAGCTCCTAT. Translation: CASRDWGSSY. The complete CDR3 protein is CASRDWGSSYEQYF.

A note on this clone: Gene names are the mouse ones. The CDR3 bases that were read are TGTGCCAGCAGCCAAGATCACTTTCAAGAC. This sequence encodes CASSQDHFQD. The entire CDR3 sequence reads CASSQDHFQDTQYF. The chain uses TRBV5 and TRBJ2-5; D is uncertain. The read ends 4 residues before the CDR3 terminus; that terminus is restored from the germline J gene. CDR3 size: 14 residues. V gave up 0 bases and J gave up 3 bases, with 7 bases separating them. The germline CDR1 and CDR2 sequences are LGHNA and YNLKQL (reference sequence).

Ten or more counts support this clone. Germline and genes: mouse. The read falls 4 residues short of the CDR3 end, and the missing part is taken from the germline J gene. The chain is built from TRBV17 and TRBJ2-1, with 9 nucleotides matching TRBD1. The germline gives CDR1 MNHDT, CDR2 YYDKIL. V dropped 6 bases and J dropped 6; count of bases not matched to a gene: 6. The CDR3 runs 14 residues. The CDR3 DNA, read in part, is TGTGCTAGCAGCGTACAGGGGGCGCGTGCT. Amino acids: CASSVQGARA. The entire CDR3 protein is CASSVQGARAEQFF.

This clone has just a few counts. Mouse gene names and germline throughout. The CDR3: CASSSGQGAGSDYTF. CDR3 DNA (partial): TGTGCAAGCAGCTCGGGACAGGGGGCTGGCTCC. The V gene is TRBV16, the J gene TRBJ1-2, with 12 bases identical to TRBD1. The CDR3 extends 4 residues past the end of the read, so its final part is completed from the germline J gene. Germline V CDR1 and CDR2: SGHSA, FRNQAP. This CDR3 region has 15 residues. V shed 4 bases and J 4 bases; nucleotides not matched to a gene: 4.

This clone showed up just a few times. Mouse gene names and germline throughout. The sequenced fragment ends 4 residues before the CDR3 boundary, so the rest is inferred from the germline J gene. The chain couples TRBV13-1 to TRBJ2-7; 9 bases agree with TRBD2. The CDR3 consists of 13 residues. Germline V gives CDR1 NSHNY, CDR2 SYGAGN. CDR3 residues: CASSWGGADEQYF. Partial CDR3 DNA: TGTGCCAGCAGTTGGGGGGGCGCGGAT.

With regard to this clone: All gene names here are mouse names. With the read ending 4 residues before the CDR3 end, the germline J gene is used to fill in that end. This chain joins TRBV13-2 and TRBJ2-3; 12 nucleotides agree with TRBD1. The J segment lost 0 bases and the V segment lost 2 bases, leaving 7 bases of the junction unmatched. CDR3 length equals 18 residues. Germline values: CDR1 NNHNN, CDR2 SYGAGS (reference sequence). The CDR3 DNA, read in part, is TGTGCCAGCGGTGAAGGGACAGGGGGCGCGGGTAGTGCAGAA. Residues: CASGEGTGGAGSAE. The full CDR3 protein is CASGEGTGGAGSAETLYF.

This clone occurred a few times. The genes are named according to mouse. The DNA read from the CDR3 is TGTGCCAGCAGCCAAGTTCACTATAATTCGCCC. Its translation is CASSQVHYNSP. In full, the CDR3 reads CASSQVHYNSPLYF. The gene calls are TRBV5 and TRBJ1-6; D not resolved. The CDR3 end is not reached by the read, which stops 3 residues before it; the germline J gene fills it in. TRBJ1-6 is an ORF for which the function is uncertain. The V end lost 1 base, the J end lost 3 bases, and 4 bases lay between the germline ends. Germline V lookup: CDR1 LGHNA, CDR2 YNLKQL (reference sequence). This CDR3 comprises 14 residues.

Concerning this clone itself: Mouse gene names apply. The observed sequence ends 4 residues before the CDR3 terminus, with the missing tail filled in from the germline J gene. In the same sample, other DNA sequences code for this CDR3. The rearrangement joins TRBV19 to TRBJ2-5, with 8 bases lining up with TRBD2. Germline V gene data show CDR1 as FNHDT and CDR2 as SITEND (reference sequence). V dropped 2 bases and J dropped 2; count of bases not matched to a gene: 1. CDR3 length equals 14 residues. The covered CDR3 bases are TGTGCCAGCAGTATCACTGGGGGCCAAGAC. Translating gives CASSITGGQD. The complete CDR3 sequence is CASSITGGQDTQYF.

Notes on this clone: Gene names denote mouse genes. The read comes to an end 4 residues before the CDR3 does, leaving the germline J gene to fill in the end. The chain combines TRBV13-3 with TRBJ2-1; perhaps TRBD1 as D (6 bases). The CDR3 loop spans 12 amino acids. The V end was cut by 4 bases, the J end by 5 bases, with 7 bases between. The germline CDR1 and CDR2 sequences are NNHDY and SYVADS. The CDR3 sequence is CASSRDNAEQFF. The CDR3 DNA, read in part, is TGTGCCAGCAGTCGGGACAATGCT.

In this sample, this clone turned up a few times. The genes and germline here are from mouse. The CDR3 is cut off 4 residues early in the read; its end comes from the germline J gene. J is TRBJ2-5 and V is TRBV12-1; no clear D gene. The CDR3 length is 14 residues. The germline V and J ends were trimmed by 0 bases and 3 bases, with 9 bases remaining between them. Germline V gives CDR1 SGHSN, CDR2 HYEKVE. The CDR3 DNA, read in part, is TGTGCCAGCTCTCTCTCCCCAGGACAAGAC. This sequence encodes CASSLSPGQD. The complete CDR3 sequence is CASSLSPGQDTQYF.

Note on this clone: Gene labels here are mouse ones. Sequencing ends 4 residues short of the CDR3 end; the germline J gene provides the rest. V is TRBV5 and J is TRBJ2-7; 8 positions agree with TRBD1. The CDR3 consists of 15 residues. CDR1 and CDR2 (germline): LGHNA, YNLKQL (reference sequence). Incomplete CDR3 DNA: TGTGCCAGCAGCCCCTCACAGGGGGATGGGTAT. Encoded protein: CASSPSQGDGY. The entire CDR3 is CASSPSQGDGYEQYF.

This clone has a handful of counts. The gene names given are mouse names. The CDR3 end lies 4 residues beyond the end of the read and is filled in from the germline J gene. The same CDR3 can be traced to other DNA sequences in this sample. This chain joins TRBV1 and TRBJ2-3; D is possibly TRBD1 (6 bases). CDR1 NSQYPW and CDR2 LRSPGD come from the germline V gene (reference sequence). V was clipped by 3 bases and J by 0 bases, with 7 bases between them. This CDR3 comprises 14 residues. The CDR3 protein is CTCSAGTSAETLYF. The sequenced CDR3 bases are TGCACCTGCAGTGCGGGGACAAGTGCAGAA.

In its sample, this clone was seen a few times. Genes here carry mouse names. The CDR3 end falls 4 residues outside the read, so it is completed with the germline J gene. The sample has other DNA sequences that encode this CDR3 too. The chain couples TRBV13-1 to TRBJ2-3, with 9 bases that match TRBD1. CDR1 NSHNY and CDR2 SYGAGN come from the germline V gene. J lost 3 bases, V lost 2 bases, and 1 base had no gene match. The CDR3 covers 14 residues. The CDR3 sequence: CASSDGQGAETLYF. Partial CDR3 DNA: TGTGCCAGCAGTGACGGACAGGGGGCAGAA.

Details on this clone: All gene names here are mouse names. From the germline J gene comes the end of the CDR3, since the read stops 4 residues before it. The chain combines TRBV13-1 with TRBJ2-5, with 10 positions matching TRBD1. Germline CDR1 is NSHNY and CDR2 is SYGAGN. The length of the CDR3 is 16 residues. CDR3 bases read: TGTGCCAGCAGTGATGAGGGACAGGGGATGATAGAC. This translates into CASSDEGQGMID. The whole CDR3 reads CASSDEGQGMIDTQYF.

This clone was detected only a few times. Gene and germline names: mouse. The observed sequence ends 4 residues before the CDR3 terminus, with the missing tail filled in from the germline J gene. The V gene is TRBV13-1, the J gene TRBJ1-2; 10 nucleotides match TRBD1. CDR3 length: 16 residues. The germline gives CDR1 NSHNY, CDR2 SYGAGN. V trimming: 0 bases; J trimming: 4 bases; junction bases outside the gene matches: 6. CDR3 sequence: CASSDAGTGEGSDYTF. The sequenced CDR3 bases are TGTGCCAGCAGTGATGCGGGGACAGGGGAGGGCTCC.

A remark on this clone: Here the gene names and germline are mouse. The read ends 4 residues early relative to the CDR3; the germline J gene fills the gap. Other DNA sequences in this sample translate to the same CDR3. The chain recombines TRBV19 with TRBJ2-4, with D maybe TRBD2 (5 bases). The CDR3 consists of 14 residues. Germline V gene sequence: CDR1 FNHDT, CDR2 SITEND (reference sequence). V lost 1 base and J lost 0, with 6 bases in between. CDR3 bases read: TGTGCCAGCAGTATATGGGGTAGTCAAAAC. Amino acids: CASSIWGSQN. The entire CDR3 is CASSIWGSQNTLYF.

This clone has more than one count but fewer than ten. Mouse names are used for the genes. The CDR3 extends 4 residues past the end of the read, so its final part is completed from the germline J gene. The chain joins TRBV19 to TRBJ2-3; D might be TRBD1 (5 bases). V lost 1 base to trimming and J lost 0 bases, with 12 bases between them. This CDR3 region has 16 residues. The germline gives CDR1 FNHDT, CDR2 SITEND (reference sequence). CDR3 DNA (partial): TGTGCCAGCAGTATACCCGGACAATTTAGTGCAGAA. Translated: CASSIPGQFSAE. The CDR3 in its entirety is CASSIPGQFSAETLYF. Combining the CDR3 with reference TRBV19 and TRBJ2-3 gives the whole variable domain GGIITQTPKFLIGQEGQKLTLKCQQNFNHDTMYWYRQDSGKGLRLIYYSITENDLQKGDLSEGYDASREKKSSFSLTVTSAQKNEMAVFLCASSIPGQFSAETLYFGSGTRLTVL.

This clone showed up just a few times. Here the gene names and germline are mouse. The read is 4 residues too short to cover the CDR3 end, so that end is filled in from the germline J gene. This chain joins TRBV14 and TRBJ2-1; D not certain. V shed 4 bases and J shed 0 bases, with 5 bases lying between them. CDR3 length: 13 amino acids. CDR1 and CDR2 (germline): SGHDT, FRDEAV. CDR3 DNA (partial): TGTGCCAGCAGTCCTTTTAACTATGCT. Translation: CASSPFNYA. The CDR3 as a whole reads CASSPFNYAEQFF. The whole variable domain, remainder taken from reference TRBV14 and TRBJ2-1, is EAGVTQSPRYAVLQEGQAVSFWCDPISGHDTLYWYQQPRDQGPQLLVYFRDEAVIDNSQLPSDRFSAVRPKGTNSTLKIQSAKQGDTATYLCASSPFNYAEQFFGPGTRLTVL.